The clone carrying this T cell receptor (beta chain) was seen at least ten times. The CDR3 contains 13 residues. V was clipped by 5 bases and J by 9 bases; unmatched bases: 3. The time point is: patch test 1, 2 weeks after DPC sensitization. As for treatment: therapeutic diphenylcyclopropenone sensitization with weekly scalp DPC. TCRdb ran MiXCR on the RACE reads and lists one entry per CDR3 protein. The table lists under 450,000 distinct CDR3 sequences, 4.8% of them singletons. The data stem from a study of human T cells and chemical hapten exposure. Sequenced here: whole blood, sampled in connection with sensitization to the hapten diphenylcyclopropenone (DPC). This sequence joins TRBV12-3 or TRBV12-4 and TRBJ2-1; 11 bases map to TRBD2. The TCR comes from a woman in her forties or fifties with alopecia areata. Some clones in this sample may be carry-over from other donors' samples. The CDR3 region is CASSPTSGIEQFF. DNA for the CDR3: TGTGCCAGCAGTCCGACTAGCGGGATTGAGCAGTTCTTC.